The entry that follows covers one T cell receptor (beta chain) sequence. Patients had blood sampled at baseline and again on cycle 4 day 1 and cycle 7 day 1. Repertoires were generated with immunoSEQ multiplex PCR, while TCRdb's copy carries only in-frame clones and drops some. The data contain some 70,000 clones, 80% of them singletons. This sample is drawn from a study of OX40 agonist ivuxolimab in advanced cancers. At the level of the study: Having had anti-PD-1, anti-PD-L1 or anti-CTLA-4 therapy before was allowed, and more than 35% had some.

The germline V gene has CDR1 MDHEN and CDR2 SYDVKM. The CDR3 totals 14 residues. V lost 0 bases and J lost 1, with 6 bases in between. Sequencing was performed on CD4+ or CD8+ T cells sorted from blood, taken in a trial of the OX40 agonist ivuxolimab. This sequence originates from an adult with an advanced solid tumor such as melanoma, head and neck, liver or kidney cancer. This chain uses TRBV28 with TRBJ1-1; D gene unclear. CDR3 amino acids: CASSLWVRNTEAFF. The DNA of the CDR3 is TGTGCCAGCAGTTTATGGGTAAGGAACACTGAAGCTTTCTTT.